The T cell receptor (beta chain) described here comes from a study of post-analysis software for immune sequencing data. As for the study in general: Progressive-relapsing, secondary progressive and relapsing-remitting multiple sclerosis were among the disease courses included. Regarding the study as a whole: Five or six TRBV segments, TRBV5-6, TRBV5-1 and TRBV20-1 among them, were found more frequent in patients than controls. Among multiple sclerosis patients, normalized Chao1 diversity was significantly below that of controls.

To note about this clonotype: Its antigen is not identified.

V was trimmed by 7 bases and J by 9 bases, leaving 19 bases between them. Germline V lookup: CDR1 SEHNR, CDR2 FQNEAQ (reference sequence). CDR3 length: 14 residues. Prepared TCR beta cDNA libraries contained unique molecular identifiers. A population of roughly 0.95 to 10 million T cells gave rise to 400,000 to 550,000 cDNA molecules. Using its own MiXCR run on the PCR reads, TCRdb lists one record per CDR3 protein. The sample contains 650,000 to 850,000 distinct CDR3 sequences, 53% of which appear only once. The sequencing input was blood. The V and J genes are TRBV7-9 and TRBJ2-1; D is uncertain. This TCR derives from a girl aged 10 to 17 with multiple sclerosis. Here the CDR3 reads CASTAGRLKGEQFF. CDR3 sequence (DNA): TGTGCCAGCACGGCCGGACGTCTTAAGGGTGAGCAGTTCTTC.